Shown below are 32 T cell receptor beta chains from a single sample sequenced in a study of blood T cell repertoires in COVID-19. Produced via immunoSEQ multiplex PCR; TCRdb's table is partial and in-frame only. This sample has fewer than 200,000 clones, with 70% to 90% found just once. Sequenced material: peripheral blood. These receptors were taken from a man aged 40-49 years with active or convalescent COVID-19.

In its sample, this clone was seen once. The chain uses TRBV2 and TRBJ2-5, with D tentatively TRBD2 (5 bases). V was clipped by 2 bases and J by 6 bases, with 7 bases between them. The CDR3 runs 12 residues. Germline V gives CDR1 SNHLY, CDR2 FYNNEI. DNA for the CDR3: TGTGCCAGCAGTGAAACGGGAAAGACCCAGTACTTC. Encoded protein: CASSETGKTQYF.

Only a few counts were recorded for this clone. This chain connects TRBV29-1 to TRBJ1-6, with D possibly being TRBD1 (5 bases). The V gene lost 1 base and the J gene lost 12 bases, with 13 bases spanning the gap. Germline-derived CDR1 and CDR2 are SQVTM and ANQGSEA. This CDR3 is 13 amino acids long. This CDR3 is CSVEAAHGGPLHF. The CDR3 DNA is TGCAGCGTTGAAGCAGCCCACGGGGGACCCCTCCACTTT. Full variable domain (missing parts from reference TRBV29-1 and TRBJ1-6): SAVISQKPSRDICQRGTSLTIQCQVDSQVTMMFWYRQQPGQSLTLIATANQGSEATYESGFVIDKFPISRPNLTFSTLTVSNMSPEDSSIYLCSVEAAHGGPLHFGNGTRLTVT.

This sequence joins TRBV7-9 and TRBJ1-2; 10 nucleotides align to TRBD1. Germline CDR1 SEHNR, CDR2 FQNEAQ (reference sequence). The CDR3 consists of 17 residues. Germline trimming cut 1 base from V and 4 bases from J; bases unmatched to any gene: 9. For the CDR3, the DNA is TGTGCCAGCAGCTTAGGATTTGGGACAGGGGATTTCTATGGCTACACCTTC. Translation: CASSLGFGTGDFYGYTF.

V and J are TRBV9 and TRBJ2-1, with D possibly matching TRBD2 (6 bases). This CDR3 is built from 15 residues. CDR1 is SGDLS and CDR2 is YYNGEE in the germline V gene. The germline V and J ends were trimmed by 0 bases and 6 bases, with 13 bases remaining between them. CDR3 in amino acids: CASSVGGLLGNEQFF. The DNA for the CDR3 is TGTGCCAGCAGCGTAGGAGGACTATTGGGCAATGAGCAGTTCTTC.

This chain connects TRBV28 to TRBJ1-3; 9 bases map to TRBD1. Germline loops: CDR1 MDHEN, CDR2 SYDVKM. The V segment lost 5 bases and the J segment 2 bases; nucleotides outside the gene matches: 7. This CDR3 spans 16 amino acids. The CDR3 region has the DNA TGTGCCAGCAGTCCCCCGGGACAGGGCCCTGGAAACACCATATATTTT. This gives the protein CASSPPGQGPGNTIYF.

The genes are TRBV5-1 and TRBJ2-6, with D possibly being TRBD1 (5 bases). Germline CDR1 SGHRS, CDR2 YFSETQ. The CDR3 covers 17 residues. V was shortened by 0 bases and J by 2 bases, with 12 bases between the two germline ends. The CDR3 coding sequence is TGCGCCAGCAGCTTGGGTCCCGCGACAGCTGGGGCCAACGTCCTGACTTTC. Protein: CASSLGPATAGANVLTF.

This clone was picked up one time. The chain combines TRBV6-5 with TRBJ1-1; TRBD1 might be the D (5 bases). V was shortened by 6 bases and J by 4 bases, with 12 bases between the two germline ends. Germline V gene data show CDR1 as MNHEY and CDR2 as SVGAGI. This CDR3 region has 13 residues. CDR3 residues: CASSHGAATEAFF. For the CDR3, the DNA is TGTGCCAGCAGCCATGGGGCCGCCACTGAAGCTTTCTTT.

This clone was detected once. V usage is TRBV7-3 and J usage is TRBJ2-2; TRBD1 matches at 9 bases. CDR3 length equals 15 residues. Germline loops: CDR1 SGHTA, CDR2 FQGTGA. J gave up 4 bases and V 5 bases, and 5 bases lay outside the gene matches. The CDR3 DNA reads TGTGCCAGCAGCCCCGGGACAGGGTTCACCGGGGAGCTGTTTTTT. It yields the protein CASSPGTGFTGELFF. Filled out from reference TRBV7-3 and TRBJ2-2, the complete variable domain reads GAGVSQTPSNKVTEKGKYVELRCDPISGHTALYWYRQSLGQGPEFLIYFQGTGAADDSGLPNDRFFAVRPEGSVSTLKIQRTERGDSAVYLCASSPGTGFTGELFFGEGSRLTVL.

The V and J genes are TRBV30 and TRBJ1-5, with D possibly TRBD1 on 6 matching bases. Trimming took 2 bases from V and 5 from J, leaving 10 bases between them. This CDR3 is 13 amino acids long. Germline-derived CDR1 and CDR2 are GTSNPN and SVGIG (reference sequence). Written as DNA, the CDR3 is TGTGCCTGGAGTAGGGGGGGAGATCAGCCCCAGCATTTT. It codes for CAWSRGGDQPQHF.

V is TRBV27 and J is TRBJ2-1; possible D gene TRBD2, 6 bases. Trimming stripped 7 bases from V and 2 bases from J, with 15 bases between. The V gene's germline CDR1 is MNHEY and CDR2 SMNVEV (reference sequence). CDR3 length: 15 amino acids. CDR3 coding DNA: TGTGCCAGCAAAGTATACGGGGGTCCCTACAATGAGCAGTTCTTC. Encoded protein: CASKVYGGPYNEQFF.

This chain uses TRBV6-5 with TRBJ1-1; the match to TRBD1 covers 8 bases. With V trimmed by 0 bases and J by 4 bases, 1 base remained unmatched. Germline CDR1 reads MNHEY; CDR2 reads SVGAGI. The CDR3 covers 14 residues. This CDR3 reads CASSYSDRGTEAFF. The CDR3 nucleotides are TGTGCCAGCAGTTACTCAGACAGGGGCACTGAAGCTTTCTTT.

The CDR3 is CASSPFRDGTEAFF. The CDR3 DNA follows: TGTGCCAGCTCACCATTCCGGGATGGCACTGAAGCTTTCTTT. The chain combines TRBV18 with TRBJ1-1; D remains unclear. The CDR3 totals 14 residues. With 2 bases removed from V and 4 bases from J, the gap between germline ends came to 11 bases. Germline CDR1 is KGHSH and CDR2 is LQKENI.

This chain uses TRBV5-1 with TRBJ2-6; the D gene is possibly TRBD1 (6 bases). V gave up 7 bases and J gave up 2 bases, with 19 bases separating them. Per germline, CDR1 SGHRS and CDR2 YFSETQ. The CDR3 runs 17 residues. CDR3 protein: CASSPGHNLAGANVLTF. The DNA for the CDR3 is TGCGCCAGCTCCCCGGGACATAACCTAGCTGGGGCCAACGTCCTGACTTTC.

CDR3 loop: CASSLRQGPTGELFF. As DNA, the CDR3 is TGCGCCAGCAGCCTCCGACAGGGGCCAACCGGGGAGCTGTTTTTT. The chain carries TRBV5-1 and TRBJ2-2; TRBD1 matches 8 bases. This CDR3 has 15 amino acids. Germline values: CDR1 SGHRS, CDR2 YFSETQ. V dropped 4 bases and J dropped 5; count of bases not matched to a gene: 7.

The chain employs TRBV7-8 and TRBJ2-5; D uncertain. Trimming took off 5 bases at V and 3 bases at J, with 13 bases between the two ends. From germline, CDR1 is SGHVS and CDR2 FQNEAQ. The CDR3 length is 14 residues. For the CDR3, the DNA is TGTGCCAGCAGCGGCAAGGAGACCGAAGAGACCCAGTACTTC. Its translation: CASSGKETEETQYF.

This rearrangement joins TRBV2 to TRBJ1-1; maybe TRBD1 (6 bases). From germline, CDR1 is SNHLY and CDR2 FYNNEI. The CDR3 loop spans 14 amino acids. Trimming pared 6 bases from V and 1 base from J, leaving 12 bases between. CDR3 in amino acids: CASRLETGNTEAFF. The DNA for the CDR3 is TGTGCCAGCAGATTGGAGACAGGGAACACTGAAGCTTTCTTT. Full variable domain (rest looked up from reference TRBV2 and TRBJ1-1): EPEVTQTPSHQVTQMGQEVILRCVPISNHLYFYWYRQILGQKVEFLVSFYNNEISEKSEIFDDQFSVERPDGSNFTLKIRSTKLEDSAMYFCASRLETGNTEAFFGQGTRLTVV.

This clone was observed a single time. The rearrangement uses TRBV5-1 and TRBJ2-3, with 10 positions matching TRBD2. Germline V lookup: CDR1 SGHRS, CDR2 YFSETQ. This CDR3 spans 14 amino acids. Unmatched junction bases numbered 5, after V lost 4 bases and J lost 6 bases. CDR3: CASSPSGGGDTQYF. CDR3 nucleotides: TGCGCCAGCAGCCCTAGCGGGGGTGGGGATACGCAGTATTTT.

The DNA for the CDR3 is TGCGCCAGCAGCCTGGCTACCGTCTTTTCCACCGGGGAGCTGTTTTTT. Its translation is CASSLATVFSTGELFF. This rearrangement joins TRBV5-1 to TRBJ2-2; D gene unclear. The CDR3 runs to 16 residues. The germline V gene has CDR1 SGHRS and CDR2 YFSETQ. V was cut by 4 bases and J by 4 bases, with 17 bases left in between. Drawing the rest from reference TRBV5-1 and TRBJ2-2, the complete variable domain is KAGVTQTPRYLIKTRGQQVTLSCSPISGHRSVSWYQQTPGQGLQFLFEYFSETQRNKGNFPGRFSGRQFSNSRSEMNVSTLELGDSALYLCASSLATVFSTGELFFGEGSRLTVL.

The chain employs TRBV7-9 and TRBJ1-4; TRBD1 is a possible D gene (6 bases). CDR3 length: 13 residues. Germline V gene sequence: CDR1 SEHNR, CDR2 FQNEAQ (reference sequence). Deletions cut 1 base from V and 14 bases from J, with 14 bases between. CDR3 bases: TGTGCCAGCAGCTTAGACAGGACAGCAACCCTGTTTTTT. Translation gives CASSLDRTATLFF.

This clone was found once. The chain links TRBV28 to TRBJ2-4; D perhaps matches TRBD2 (5 bases). This CDR3 is built from 15 residues. Looked up from germline, CDR1 is MDHEN and CDR2 is SYDVKM. V lost 5 bases, J lost 0 bases, and 11 bases lay in between. The CDR3 DNA follows: TGTGCCAGCAGTCCCGGGGAGTTAGCCAAAAACATTCAGTACTTC. Encoded protein: CASSPGELAKNIQYF.

This clone was found once. The chain recombines TRBV5-4 with TRBJ1-2; a weak D match, TRBD1 (6 bases). V was shortened by 4 bases and J by 3 bases, with 13 bases between the two germline ends. This CDR3 contains 14 residues. CDR1 is SGHNT and CDR2 is YYREEE in the germline V gene (reference sequence). CDR3 loop: CASSPRGGDYGYTF. CDR3 bases: TGTGCCAGCAGCCCCCGAGGGGGGGACTATGGCTACACCTTC.

This clone showed up just a few times. The chain is built from TRBV15 and TRBJ1-5; D may be TRBD1 (5 bases). Per the germline V gene, CDR1 is LNHNV and CDR2 is YYDKDF (reference sequence). The CDR3 extends over 12 amino acids. V was pared by 6 bases and J by 7 bases, with 10 bases between. The CDR3 sequence: CATRDSQQPQHF. The CDR3 coding sequence is TGTGCCACCAGAGACAGTCAGCAGCCCCAGCATTTT.

The chain joins TRBV9 to TRBJ2-3; 7 positions match TRBD2. With 2 bases clipped from V and 1 base from J, the junction kept 7 bases outside the gene matches. Germline CDR1 reads SGDLS; CDR2 reads YYNGEE. The CDR3 covers 16 residues. The CDR3 DNA reads TGTGCCAGCAGCGTTGTAAGGGGAGGGGGCACAGATACGCAGTATTTT. It codes for CASSVVRGGGTDTQYF.

This clone was counted between two and nine times. The chain is built from TRBV3-1 (or the pseudogene TRBV3-2) and TRBJ1-4, with D unresolved. Germline CDR1 and CDR2: LGHDT and YNNKEL (reference sequence). The V gene lost 0 bases and the J gene lost 8 bases, with 19 bases spanning the gap. CDR3 size: 17 residues. CDR3 bases: TGTGCCAGCAGCCAAGACAGCACACGGGATGGGTTAGAAAAACTGTTTTTT. Its translation: CASSQDSTRDGLEKLFF.

The genes are TRBV11-3 and TRBJ2-7; TRBD2 agrees at 13 bases. Trimming took 5 bases from V and 6 from J; bases not matched to a gene: 7. CDR1 and CDR2 from the germline V gene are SGHNT and YENEEA. The CDR3 totals 15 residues. The CDR3 region is CASSETSGGAGEQYF. For the CDR3, the DNA is TGTGCCAGCAGCGAAACTAGCGGGGGGGCTGGCGAGCAGTACTTC.

The chain joins TRBV19 to TRBJ1-5; possibly TRBD1 for D (5 bases). Germline values: CDR1 LNHDA, CDR2 SQIVND (reference sequence). The CDR3 has 14 amino acids. The germline V and J ends were trimmed by 4 bases and 3 bases, with 10 bases remaining between them. The CDR3 DNA sequence: TGTGCCAGTAGTACGACAGTGACCAATCAGCCCCAGCATTTT. Translated, it gives CASSTTVTNQPQHF.

This clone was seen a handful of times. The chain has TRBV25-1 and TRBJ1-2, with 10 bases aligning to TRBD1. Trimming took 4 bases from V and 7 from J; bases not matched to a gene: 6. Germline CDR1 is MGHDK and CDR2 is SYGVNS. CDR3 length: 14 residues. CDR3 coding DNA: TGTGCCAGCAGTGGAGACAGGGGGCTTTTTGGCTACACCTTC. It yields the protein CASSGDRGLFGYTF.

This clone was counted once. The rearrangement uses TRBV2 and TRBJ1-6; no definite D call. Germline V CDR1 and CDR2: SNHLY, FYNNEI. The germline V and J ends were trimmed by 7 bases and 6 bases, with 10 bases remaining between them. The CDR3 extends over 13 amino acids. CDR3 amino acids: CASIQTPNSPLHF. CDR3 in DNA: TGTGCCAGCATCCAGACTCCTAATTCACCCCTCCACTTT.

The chain combines TRBV6-5 with TRBJ1-2, with 9 bases identical to TRBD1. Germline CDR1 MNHEY, CDR2 SVGAGI. The length of the CDR3 is 15 residues. V gave up 5 bases and J gave up 4 bases; unmatched junction bases: 8. The CDR3 DNA reads TGTGCCAGCAGTAAACAGGGGGCCACAACCTATGGCTACACCTTC. It specifies CASSKQGATTYGYTF.

This sequence joins TRBV5-5 and TRBJ2-1; D might be TRBD2 (6 bases). The germline V and J ends were trimmed by 3 bases and 0 bases, with 10 bases remaining between them. Germline CDR1 and CDR2: SGHKS and YYEKEE (reference sequence). The CDR3 is 15 amino acids. CDR3 coding DNA: TGTGCCAGCAGCTACCTGACTAGCTCCTACAATGAGCAGTTCTTC. Its protein is CASSYLTSSYNEQFF.

V usage is TRBV7-9 and J usage is TRBJ2-2, with no clear D. Germline values: CDR1 SEHNR, CDR2 FQNEAQ (reference sequence). Between the trimmed V and J ends, which lost 5 bases and 5 bases, there was a span of 9 bases. The CDR3 runs 13 residues. CDR3 loop: CASSQTETGELFF. Here the CDR3 DNA reads TGTGCCAGCAGCCAAACGGAGACCGGGGAGCTGTTTTTT.

The chain combines TRBV12-5 with TRBJ1-5; TRBD1 agrees at 10 bases. This CDR3 spans 14 amino acids. The germline CDR1 and CDR2 sequences are LGHNT and FRNRAP. V was pared by 9 bases and J by 6 bases, with 8 bases of the junction left unmatched. The CDR3 DNA follows: TGTGCTAGGGGCCGGGACAGGGGTCTTCAGCCCCAGCATTTT. It codes for CARGRDRGLQPQHF.